The TCR beta chain under discussion was sequenced for a study of Graves' ophthalmopathy and Graves' hyperthyroidism. Findings and limits, study-wide: Ophthalmopathy could be told apart from stable hyperthyroidism by a 13-signature model (87.88% sensitivity, around 80% specificity). Most thyroid-expanded clonotypes exceeding 0.001 frequency were also found in blood.

For repertoire sequencing, the TCR beta CDR3 regions were amplified from RNA transcripts. The first-round RT-PCR employed HTBI primers together with the Qiagen OneStep RT-PCR kit. A multiplex PCR was then performed as the second round. TCRdb re-derived calls from the multiplex PCR reads in MiXCR, one entry per CDR3 protein. The sample includes roughly 600,000 distinct CDR3 sequences, approximately 35% seen only once; the top ten take about 4.2%. About this clonotype itself: Its target is not known.

CDR3 length equals 14 residues. Germline assignment: CDR1 SQVTM and CDR2 ANQGSEA. V shed 7 bases, J shed 1 base, and the junction held 9 bases outside the gene matches. This receptor was obtained from an adult man with Graves' hyperthyroidism. This chain joins TRBV29-1 and TRBJ1-1, with TRBD1 matching 7 bases. Sequencing input: peripheral blood or thyroid tissue (not recorded which). DNA for the CDR3: TGCAGCGCCAGCAGCACAGGGGAGAACACTGAAGCTTTCTTT. This codes for CSASSTGENTEAFF.